These T cell receptor beta chains were read from a single sample in a study of Graves' ophthalmopathy and Graves' hyperthyroidism. TCRdb called the multiplex PCR reads again in MiXCR, with one record for every CDR3 protein. There are around 36,000 distinct CDR3 sequences in the sample; approximately 50% occur only once, and roughly 25% lies in the top ten. The specimen sequenced was peripheral blood. These receptors came from an adult woman with stable Graves' hyperthyroidism. Each CDR3 is given with its conserved first and last residue. D genes are given only for firm matches. Expanded clones get a size class; other rows say once, few or many, or leave the size out.

v_gene: TRBV7-9; abundance: .; d_gene: .; j_gene: TRBJ1-1; CDR3nt: TGTGCCAGCAGCTTAGAGGACAGCCTTTACACTGAAGCTTTCTTT; CDR3aa: CASSLEDSLYTEAFF
v_gene: TRBV7-2; abundance: .; d_gene: TRBD1; j_gene: TRBJ1-2; CDR3nt: TGTGCCAGCAGCTTAGGGACAGGGGGTGGGTATGGCTACACCTTC; CDR3aa: CASSLGTGGGYGYTF
v_gene: TRBV28; abundance: many; d_gene: TRBD1; j_gene: TRBJ2-7; CDR3nt: TGTGCCAGCAGTTCCGGGACAGGGGGTTCCGAGCAGTACTTC; CDR3aa: CASSSGTGGSEQYF
v_gene: TRBV6-5; abundance: once; d_gene: .; j_gene: TRBJ1-2; CDR3nt: TGTGCCAGCAGTTACGCGGGGGGGAGCTATGGCTACACCTTC; CDR3aa: CASSYAGGSYGYTF
v_gene: TRBV7-9; abundance: .; d_gene: .; j_gene: TRBJ1-5; CDR3nt: TGTGCCAGCACCGGGAGGTCGGAGCAGCCCCAGCATTTT; CDR3aa: CASTGRSEQPQHF
v_gene: TRBV20-1; abundance: few; d_gene: TRBD1; j_gene: TRBJ1-5; CDR3nt: TGCAGTGTCGCACAGGGGCCCAATCAGCCCCAGCATTTT; CDR3aa: CSVAQGPNQPQHF
v_gene: TRBV7-9; abundance: many; d_gene: TRBD2; j_gene: TRBJ2-3; CDR3nt: TGTGCCAGCAGCTTAGCGGGACTAGCGAAAGATACGCAGTATTTT; CDR3aa: CASSLAGLAKDTQYF
v_gene: TRBV20-1; abundance: .; d_gene: TRBD1; j_gene: TRBJ2-6; CDR3nt: TGCAGTGCTAGAGATCCGGGACAGGGGACCACTGAAGCTTTC; CDR3aa: CSARDPGQGTTEAF
v_gene: TRBV5-1; abundance: .; d_gene: .; j_gene: TRBJ2-5; CDR3nt: TGCGCCAGCAGCTTGGGGTCTGGTGGGGAGACCCAGTACTTC; CDR3aa: CASSLGSGGETQYF
v_gene: TRBV7-9; abundance: .; d_gene: TRBD1; j_gene: TRBJ2-7; CDR3nt: TGTGCCAGCAGCAGGACAGGGGGCCTCTACGAGCAGTACTTC; CDR3aa: CASSRTGGLYEQYF
v_gene: TRBV12-5; abundance: many; d_gene: .; j_gene: TRBJ1-1; CDR3nt: TGTGCTAGTGGCCCGGGAGAGGCTCTGAACACTGAAGCTTTCTTT; CDR3aa: CASGPGEALNTEAFF
v_gene: TRBV7-6; abundance: once; d_gene: .; j_gene: TRBJ1-1; CDR3nt: TGTGCCAGCAGCTTCACCCGGGCAAAACTAATGAACACTGAAGCTTTCTTT; CDR3aa: CASSFTRAKLMNTEAFF
v_gene: TRBV12-3/TRBV12-4; abundance: .; d_gene: .; j_gene: TRBJ1-1; CDR3nt: TGTGCTAGTGGCAGTACCCTGAACACTGAAGCTTTCTTT; CDR3aa: CASGSTLNTEAFF
v_gene: TRBV29-1; abundance: few; d_gene: TRBD1; j_gene: TRBJ1-5; CDR3nt: TGCAGCGTGGGGACAGGGCAGCCCCAGCATTTT; CDR3aa: CSVGTGQPQHF
v_gene: TRBV20-1; abundance: .; d_gene: TRBD2; j_gene: TRBJ2-1; CDR3nt: TGCAGTGCTAGACGGCCGGGAGGTGCCTACAATGAGCAGTTCTTC; CDR3aa: CSARRPGGAYNEQFF
v_gene: TRBV12-3/TRBV12-4; abundance: .; d_gene: .; j_gene: TRBJ2-2; CDR3nt: TGTGCCAGCAGTTTTGGGGGATCAGGGGAGCTGTTTTTT; CDR3aa: CASSFGGSGELFF
v_gene: TRBV19; abundance: many; d_gene: TRBD2; j_gene: TRBJ2-3; CDR3nt: TGTGCCAGTAGACTAGCGGGACGGACAGATCCGCAGTATTTT; CDR3aa: CASRLAGRTDPQYF
v_gene: TRBV9; abundance: .; d_gene: .; j_gene: TRBJ1-3; CDR3nt: TGTGCCAGCAGCGATGGGACGGCCTTGAACACCATATATTTT; CDR3aa: CASSDGTALNTIYF
v_gene: TRBV6-2/TRBV6-3; abundance: .; d_gene: .; j_gene: TRBJ2-5; CDR3nt: TGTGCCAGCAGTTTCCAGGGTCGGGCGGGCAATCAAGAGACCCAGTACTTC; CDR3aa: CASSFQGRAGNQETQYF
v_gene: TRBV28; abundance: many; d_gene: TRBD1; j_gene: TRBJ1-6; CDR3nt: TGTGCCAGCAGTACTTTGGGGACAGGGATCTCGAGCTCCTATAATTCACCCCTCCACTTT; CDR3aa: CASSTLGTGISSSYNSPLHF
v_gene: TRBV5-1; abundance: .; d_gene: TRBD1; j_gene: TRBJ1-3; CDR3nt: TGCGCCAGCAGCTTGGCCACAGGGGCCATGAACACCATATATTTT; CDR3aa: CASSLATGAMNTIYF
v_gene: TRBV19; abundance: .; d_gene: .; j_gene: TRBJ1-1; CDR3nt: TGTGCCAGTAGTATAGGGGTGCCTGAAGCTTTCTTT; CDR3aa: CASSIGVPEAFF
v_gene: TRBV7-9; abundance: .; d_gene: .; j_gene: TRBJ2-7; CDR3nt: TGTGCCAGCAGCGCGGGACGGGGGATTGGGGAGCAGTACTTC; CDR3aa: CASSAGRGIGEQYF
v_gene: TRBV15; abundance: few; d_gene: TRBD2; j_gene: TRBJ2-5; CDR3nt: TGTGCCACCAGGGAAGCGGGAGGGGAGACCCAGTACTTC; CDR3aa: CATREAGGETQYF
v_gene: TRBV24-1; abundance: .; d_gene: TRBD2; j_gene: TRBJ2-5; CDR3nt: TGTGCCACCAGTGAACGACTAGCGGGCAGCCAAGAGACCCAGTACTTC; CDR3aa: CATSERLAGSQETQYF
v_gene: TRBV20-1; abundance: .; d_gene: TRBD2; j_gene: TRBJ2-7; CDR3nt: TGCAGTGCTAGCACGCTAGCGGGAGCCTACGAGCAGTACTTC; CDR3aa: CSASTLAGAYEQYF
v_gene: TRBV7-2; abundance: .; d_gene: .; j_gene: TRBJ2-3; CDR3nt: TGTGCCAGCAGCTTACAGGGAAGCACAGATACGCAGTATTTT; CDR3aa: CASSLQGSTDTQYF
v_gene: TRBV12-3/TRBV12-4; abundance: .; d_gene: TRBD1; j_gene: TRBJ1-2; CDR3nt: TGTGCCAGCAGCGACTCCAGGACAGGGGGCGGCTACACCTTC; CDR3aa: CASSDSRTGGGYTF
v_gene: TRBV10-3; abundance: .; d_gene: .; j_gene: TRBJ1-5; CDR3nt: TGTGCCATCGGGCGGGGAGGCAATCAGCCCCAGCATTTT; CDR3aa: CAIGRGGNQPQHF
v_gene: TRBV20-1; abundance: .; d_gene: .; j_gene: TRBJ2-3; CDR3nt: TGCAGTGCTAGGAGGCCAGCGGACACAGATACGCAGTATTTT; CDR3aa: CSARRPADTDTQYF
v_gene: TRBV10-3; abundance: .; d_gene: .; j_gene: TRBJ1-6; CDR3nt: TGTGCCATCGGGAGGGGGGGCGGCTCACCCCTCCACTTT; CDR3aa: CAIGRGGGSPLHF
v_gene: TRBV29-1; abundance: .; d_gene: TRBD2; j_gene: TRBJ2-7; CDR3nt: TGCAGCGTCTTAGCGGGCCCCTACGAGCAGTACTTC; CDR3aa: CSVLAGPYEQYF
v_gene: TRBV29-1; abundance: .; d_gene: .; j_gene: TRBJ1-3; CDR3nt: TGCAGCGTTACCGGGGGTTCCTCTGGAAACACCATATATTTC; CDR3aa: CSVTGGSSGNTIYF
v_gene: TRBV19; abundance: .; d_gene: TRBD2; j_gene: TRBJ2-1; CDR3nt: TGTGCCAGTAGCCCCCGTGGGCTGGGGGGGAATGAGCAGTTCTTC; CDR3aa: CASSPRGLGGNEQFF
v_gene: TRBV19; abundance: many; d_gene: TRBD1; j_gene: TRBJ2-7; CDR3nt: TGTGCCACACAGGGGACCAACTACGAGCAGTACTTC; CDR3aa: CATQGTNYEQYF
v_gene: TRBV28; abundance: many; d_gene: .; j_gene: TRBJ1-5; CDR3nt: TGTGCCAGCAGCCCCACTCCGGGGCCCCAGCCCCAGCATTTT; CDR3aa: CASSPTPGPQPQHF
v_gene: TRBV24-1; abundance: .; d_gene: .; j_gene: TRBJ2-3; CDR3nt: TGTGTCACCAGTGATTCGGGCGACAGGATAGCTAGCACAGATACGCAGTATTTT; CDR3aa: CVTSDSGDRIASTDTQYF
v_gene: TRBV29-1; abundance: .; d_gene: TRBD1; j_gene: TRBJ1-1; CDR3nt: TGCAGCGTCGGGACAGGGAACACTGAAGCTTTCTTT; CDR3aa: CSVGTGNTEAFF
v_gene: TRBV27; abundance: many; d_gene: TRBD2; j_gene: TRBJ2-7; CDR3nt: TGTGCCAGCAGTCTAGCGGGAGGGCCTGAATACGAGCAGTACTTC; CDR3aa: CASSLAGGPEYEQYF
v_gene: TRBV15; abundance: few; d_gene: TRBD2; j_gene: TRBJ2-5; CDR3nt: TGTGCCACCAGCAGCGGACTAGCGGGCAATCAAGAGACCCAGTACTTC; CDR3aa: CATSSGLAGNQETQYF
v_gene: TRBV20-1; abundance: many; d_gene: .; j_gene: TRBJ2-3; CDR3nt: TGCAGTGCTAGAGATCAGTATGCTTCCTTCAATTCAGATACGCAGTATTTT; CDR3aa: CSARDQYASFNSDTQYF
v_gene: TRBV20-1; abundance: .; d_gene: TRBD2; j_gene: TRBJ2-2; CDR3nt: TGCAGTGCTAGAGGGCCTAGCGGGAACGCCGGGGAGCTGTTTTTT; CDR3aa: CSARGPSGNAGELFF
v_gene: TRBV7-3; abundance: .; d_gene: TRBD2; j_gene: TRBJ2-1; CDR3nt: TGTGCCAGCAGCCCGGGACTATCCTACAATGAGCAGTTCTTC; CDR3aa: CASSPGLSYNEQFF
v_gene: TRBV20-1; abundance: .; d_gene: .; j_gene: TRBJ2-7; CDR3nt: TGCAGTGCTAGAGATATCCCCTCGCTGGGGCTGAATCCCTCCTACGAGCAGTACTTC; CDR3aa: CSARDIPSLGLNPSYEQYF
v_gene: TRBV4-1; abundance: .; d_gene: .; j_gene: TRBJ2-7; CDR3nt: TGCGCCAGCAGCCGGGAAGGGCGAGCGAACGAGCAGTACTTC; CDR3aa: CASSREGRANEQYF
v_gene: TRBV20-1; abundance: medium-sized; d_gene: TRBD1; j_gene: TRBJ2-7; CDR3nt: TGCAGTGCCCCTACCGGGACAGCAAGATACGAGCAGTACTTC; CDR3aa: CSAPTGTARYEQYF
v_gene: TRBV28; abundance: many; d_gene: .; j_gene: TRBJ1-4; CDR3nt: TGTGCCAGCAGTTTATCGGCAGCGGGGAATGAAAAACTGTTTTTT; CDR3aa: CASSLSAAGNEKLFF
v_gene: TRBV19; abundance: many; d_gene: .; j_gene: TRBJ1-2; CDR3nt: TGTGCCAGTAGTACCGGAGGGGCGTATGACTATGGCTACACCTTC; CDR3aa: CASSTGGAYDYGYTF
v_gene: TRBV4-1; abundance: few; d_gene: .; j_gene: TRBJ2-5; CDR3nt: TGCGCCAGCAGCCAAGGAAGACTCACAGAGACCCAGTACTTC; CDR3aa: CASSQGRLTETQYF
v_gene: TRBV20-1; abundance: .; d_gene: TRBD1; j_gene: TRBJ1-1; CDR3nt: TGCAGTGCTAGTAAGGGGGCCCGAAGCGCTGAAGCTTTCTTT; CDR3aa: CSASKGARSAEAFF
v_gene: TRBV6-1; abundance: .; d_gene: .; j_gene: TRBJ2-7; CDR3nt: TGTACCAGCAGAGAACGGATTTACGTTATCGAGCAGTCCTTC; CDR3aa: CTSRERIYVIEQSF